What follows is one T cell receptor beta chain and its context. As yet, its antigen is unknown. Germline assignment: CDR1 ENHRY and CDR2 SYGVKD. The CDR3 contains 17 residues. V was clipped by 2 bases and J by 8 bases, with 24 bases between them. This record comes from a study of type 1 and type 2 diabetes patients. Turning to the study itself: Across the study, 15 million to 20 million paired-end reads were produced.

Study-level points and caveats: Type 2 diabetes and control V and J usage correlated highly, roughly 0.97. Some T1D-only expanded clones might appear in more T2D or control samples. In CD4+ and CD8+ T cells, type 2 diabetes diversity exceeded type 1.

The PCR template was genomic DNA. Multiplex PCR with 30 forward and 13 reverse primers amplified the TCR beta CDR3. TCRdb reprocessed the multiplex PCR reads via MiXCR and lists one record per CDR3 protein. The data show more than 250,000 distinct CDR3 sequences, approximately 50% seen once. The sample taken for sequencing was peripheral blood mononuclear cells (PBMCs). The receptor was derived from a man younger than 35 with type 2 diabetes. The chain has TRBV10-3 and TRBJ1-2; perhaps TRBD1 as D (5 bases). The CDR3 reads CAISEVVGATVKGGYTF. As DNA, the CDR3 is TGTGCCATCAGTGAGGTCGTAGGGGCTACAGTGAAGGGGGGCTACACCTTC.